This T cell receptor (beta chain) was documented in a study of CD8 T cells in ankylosing spondylitis. Study findings and constraints: Clones linked to the disease showed a CD8+ phenotype. They occurred at relatively low frequencies in peripheral blood.

This clonotype was seen more than once but under ten times. The antigen is not known. TCRdb used MiXCR to reprocess the 5' RACE reads, holding one entry per CDR3 protein. The repertoire has around 340,000 distinct CDR3 sequences, 20% to 25% of them found once; the top ten carry about 12%. This clonotype was obtained from a male donor with ankylosing spondylitis or in good health (not recorded which). Sequencing was carried out using blood, either unsorted or a sorted T cell fraction (not recorded which).

CDR3 nucleotide sequence: TGCAGCGTTGAAGTGCCGGGGGCGGCTGGCTACACCTTC. Residues: CSVEVPGAAGYTF. This chain joins TRBV29-1 and TRBJ1-2, with D perhaps matching TRBD1 (6 bases). Germline-derived CDR1 and CDR2 are SQVTM and ANQGSEA. CDR3 length: 13 amino acids. The V gene lost 1 base and the J gene lost 7 bases, with 13 bases spanning the gap.